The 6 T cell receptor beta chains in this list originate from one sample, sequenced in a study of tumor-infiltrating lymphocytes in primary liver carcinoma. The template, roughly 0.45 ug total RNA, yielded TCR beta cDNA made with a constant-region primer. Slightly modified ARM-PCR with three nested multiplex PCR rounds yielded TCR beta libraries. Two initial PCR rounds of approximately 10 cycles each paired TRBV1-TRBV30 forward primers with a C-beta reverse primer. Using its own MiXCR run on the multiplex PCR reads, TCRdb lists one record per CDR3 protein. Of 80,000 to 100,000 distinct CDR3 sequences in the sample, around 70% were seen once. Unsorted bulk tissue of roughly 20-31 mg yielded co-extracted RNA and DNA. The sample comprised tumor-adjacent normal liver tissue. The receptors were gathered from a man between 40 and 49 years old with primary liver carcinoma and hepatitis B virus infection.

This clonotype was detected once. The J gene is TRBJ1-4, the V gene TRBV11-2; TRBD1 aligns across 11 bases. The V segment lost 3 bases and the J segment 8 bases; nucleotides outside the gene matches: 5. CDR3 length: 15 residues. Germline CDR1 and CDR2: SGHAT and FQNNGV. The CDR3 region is CASSFGTGGREKLFF. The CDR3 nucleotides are TGTGCCAGCAGCTTTGGGACAGGGGGTAGGGAAAAACTGTTTTTT.

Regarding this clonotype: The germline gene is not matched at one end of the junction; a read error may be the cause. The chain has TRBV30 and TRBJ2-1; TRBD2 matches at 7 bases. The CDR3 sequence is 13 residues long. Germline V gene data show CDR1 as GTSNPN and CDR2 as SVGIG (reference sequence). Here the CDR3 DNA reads TGTGGCTGGGGGGGATGGTCCTACAATGAGCAGTTCTTC. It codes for CGWGGWSYNEQFF.

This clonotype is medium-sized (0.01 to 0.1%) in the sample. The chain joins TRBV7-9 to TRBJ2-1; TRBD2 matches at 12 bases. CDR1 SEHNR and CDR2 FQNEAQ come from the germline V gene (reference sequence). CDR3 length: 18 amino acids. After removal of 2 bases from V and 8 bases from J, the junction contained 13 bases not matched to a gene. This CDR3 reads CASSLPSGLAGTSHEQFF. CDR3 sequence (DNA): TGTGCCAGCAGCTTACCTTCGGGACTAGCGGGTACGAGCCATGAGCAGTTCTTC.

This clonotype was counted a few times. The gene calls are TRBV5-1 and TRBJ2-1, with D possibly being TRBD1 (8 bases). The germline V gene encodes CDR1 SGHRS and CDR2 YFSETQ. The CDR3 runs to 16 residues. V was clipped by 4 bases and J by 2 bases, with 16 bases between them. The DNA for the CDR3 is TGCGCCAGCAGCGCCAACACAGGGGGGGCCTACAATGAGCAGTTCTTC. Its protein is CASSANTGGAYNEQFF.

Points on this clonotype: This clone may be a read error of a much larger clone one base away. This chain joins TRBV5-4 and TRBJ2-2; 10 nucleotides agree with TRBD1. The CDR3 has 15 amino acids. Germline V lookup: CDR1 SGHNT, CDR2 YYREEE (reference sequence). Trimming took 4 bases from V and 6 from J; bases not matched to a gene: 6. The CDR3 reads CASSVGTGDPGELFF. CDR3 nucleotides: TGTGCCAGCAGCGTAGGGACAGGGGATCCCGGGGAGCTGTTTTTT. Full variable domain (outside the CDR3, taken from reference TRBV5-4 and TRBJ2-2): ETGVTQSPTHLIKTRGQQVTLRCSSQSGHNTVSWYQQALGQGPQFIFQYYREEENGRGNFPPRFSGLQFPNYSSELNVNALELDDSALYLCASSVGTGDPGELFFGEGSRLTVL.

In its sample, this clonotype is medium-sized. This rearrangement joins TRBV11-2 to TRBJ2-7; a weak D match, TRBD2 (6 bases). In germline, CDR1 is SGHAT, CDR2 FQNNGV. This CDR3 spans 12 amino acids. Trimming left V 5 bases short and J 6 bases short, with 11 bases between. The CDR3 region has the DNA TGTGCCAGCAGCCCCGGGGGAGGCGAGCAGTACTTC. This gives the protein CASSPGGGEQYF.